A selection of T cell receptor beta chains follows, all from one sample in a study of response to subunit inactivated influenza vaccine. TCRdb independently ran MiXCR on the RT-PCR reads; one entry per CDR3 protein. This sample has 500,000 to 600,000 distinct CDR3 sequences, with 6.5% to 8% found just once. Sequencing was performed on PBMCs from blood, taken roughly 24 months after vaccination. These receptor sequences come from a man aged 50 to 69 who received an inactivated influenza vaccine. Both conserved end residues are part of each CDR3. The D gene is left open where the match is weak. A clone size is listed for some rows: how often the clone was seen (once, few, many), or a class if it is expanded.

>NA|TRBV6-2/TRBV6-3|NA|TRBJ2-7
TGTGCCAGCAGTGACAGGACACTGACCTACGAGCAGTACTTC
CASSDRTLTYEQYF
>many|TRBV7-9|NA|TRBJ1-2
TGTGCCAGCAGCCAAGGACAGACGGACTATGGCTACACCTTC
CASSQGQTDYGYTF
>NA|TRBV20-1|TRBD2|TRBJ2-5
TGCAGTGCTAGAGTCGGGCTAGCGGGGGGGAAATTTCAAGAGACCCAGTACTTC
CSARVGLAGGKFQETQYF
>NA|TRBV7-8|TRBD1|TRBJ2-1
TGTGCCAGCAGCTTAGTTCGTGCCGGGACAGGGGGGCTCAGCTACAATGAGCAGTTCTTC
CASSLVRAGTGGLSYNEQFF
>many|TRBV30|NA|TRBJ2-2
TGTGCCTGGCGTATGAACACCGGGGAGCTGTTTTTT
CAWRMNTGELFF
>NA|TRBV6-2/TRBV6-3|TRBD1|TRBJ1-6
TGTGCCAGCAGGCGCCCCCGGGACAGGGGGTTATCATGGTCACCCCTCCACTTT
CASRRPRDRGLSWSPLHF
>NA|TRBV18|NA|TRBJ1-1
TGTGCCAGCTCACCCATACCCCCCGGAGCAAACACTGAAGCTTTCTTT
CASSPIPPGANTEAFF
>many|TRBV12-3/TRBV12-4|NA|TRBJ2-3
TGTGCCAGCAACAAGCGGAATGTTTTCACAGATACGCAGTATTTT
CASNKRNVFTDTQYF
>many|TRBV7-9|TRBD1|TRBJ1-2
TGTGCCAGCAGCTTAGCAGGGGGCGGCCACTATGGCTACACCTTC
CASSLAGGGHYGYTF
>many|TRBV20-1|TRBD2|TRBJ2-7
TGCAGTGCTAGAGATCGGGGGGTCTCCTACGAGCAGTACTTC
CSARDRGVSYEQYF
>many|TRBV10-2|NA|TRBJ1-2
TGCGCCAGCACCCTCCTCTTCGGGGTGGGCTATGGCTACACCTTC
CASTLLFGVGYGYTF
>many|TRBV10-3|NA|TRBJ2-7
TGTGCCATCAGTGGGAGCTCCTACGAGCAGTACTTC
CAISGSSYEQYF
>many|TRBV28|TRBD1|TRBJ1-2
TGTGCCAGCAGTTTATCATTAGGGGGCCCCACCTTC
CASSLSLGGPTF
>few|TRBV25-1|NA|TRBJ2-6
TGTGCCAGTCGGACACCCGGGGCCAACGTCCTGACTTTC
CASRTPGANVLTF
>many|TRBV20-1|TRBD2|TRBJ2-2
TGCAGTGCTAGAGATCGGGCTAGCGGGGGGCGGAACACCGGGGAGCTGTTTTTT
CSARDRASGGRNTGELFF
>many|TRBV5-1|NA|TRBJ1-3
TGCGCCAGCAGCTTGGGGTCTGGAACTGGAAACACCATATATTTT
CASSLGSGTGNTIYF
>many|TRBV5-1|NA|TRBJ2-2
TGCGCCAGCAGTCGGATGCCGGGGGTGAACACCGGGGAGCTGTTTTTT
CASSRMPGVNTGELFF
>NA|TRBV12-3/TRBV12-4|NA|TRBJ1-1
TGTGCCAGCAGTTTAGAGGTGGTGAAAAACACTGAAGCTTTCTTT
CASSLEVVKNTEAFF
>few|TRBV24-1|NA|TRBJ2-5
TGTGCCACCAGTGATTCTCGGGGACCGTACCAAGAGACCCAGTACTTC
CATSDSRGPYQETQYF
>NA|TRBV11-2|NA|TRBJ2-3
TGTGCCAGCAGCTTAGGAGTCGGGAGCGGAGATACGCAGTGTTTT
CASSLGVGSGDTQCF
>NA|TRBV4-2|NA|TRBJ2-7
TGTGCCAGCAGCCAAGAAGGGGTCCAAAGCTCCTACGAGCAGTACTTC
CASSQEGVQSSYEQYF
>many|TRBV28|NA|TRBJ1-3
TGTGCCAGCACCTTCCAAAGATCCTCTGGAAACACCATATATTTT
CASTFQRSSGNTIYF
>NA|TRBV18|NA|TRBJ1-1
TGTGCCAGCTCAGCAGGGAGGATGAACACTGAAGCTTTCTTT
CASSAGRMNTEAFF
>many|TRBV11-2|NA|TRBJ1-2
TGTGCCAGCAGCTTACAGAGAAACTATGGCTACACCTTC
CASSLQRNYGYTF
>few|TRBV7-2|NA|TRBJ2-1
TGTGCCAGCAGCTTATATACCGTCGGGGATGAGCAGTTCTTC
CASSLYTVGDEQFF
>NA|TRBV27|TRBD2|TRBJ2-3
TGTGCCAGCAGTCTAAATAGCGGGGGGGCCCGGGATACGCAGTATTTT
CASSLNSGGARDTQYF
>many|TRBV6-6|NA|TRBJ1-1
TGTGCCAGCGGGGCAAGGGGGGAGGCTTTCTTT
CASGARGEAFF
>few|TRBV5-6|NA|TRBJ1-5
TGTGCCAGCAGCTTCGGGGGAGTCAGCAATCAGCCCCAGCATTTT
CASSFGGVSNQPQHF
>few|TRBV18|NA|TRBJ2-1
TGTGCCAGCTCACCAAGAGGAAGGGGCAATGAGCAGTTCTTC
CASSPRGRGNEQFF
>few|TRBV28|TRBD2|TRBJ2-2
TGTGCCAGCAGTACAAGAGAGCCGGCGGGAGTGACCGGGGAGCTGTTTTTT
CASSTREPAGVTGELFF
>many|TRBV15|NA|TRBJ1-1
TGTGCCACCAGCAGAGATCACCTTAAAGCTTTCTTT
CATSRDHLKAFF
>few|TRBV29-1|TRBD1|TRBJ2-5
TGCAGCGTTGAGGGCAGGGGGCGAGAAGAGACCCAGTACTTC
CSVEGRGREETQYF
>many|TRBV24-1|TRBD1|TRBJ2-1
TGTGCCACCAGTGATCCGCCCCCGGGACAGGGTATAATCGATGAGCAGTTCTTC
CATSDPPPGQGIIDEQFF
>NA|TRBV6-2/TRBV6-3|NA|TRBJ2-1
TGTGCCAGCAGTTACTCACCGGGACAAGTCCACAATGAGCAGTTCTTC
CASSYSPGQVHNEQFF
>NA|TRBV6-2/TRBV6-3|TRBD1|TRBJ1-1
TGTGCCAGCAGTCCTTATACAGGGGATACCACTGAAGCTTTCTTT
CASSPYTGDTTEAFF
>NA|TRBV29-1|NA|TRBJ2-7
TGCAGCGTTGAAGACGGCTTAGGGGTGGGCCATTACGAGCAGTACTTC
CSVEDGLGVGHYEQYF
>many|TRBV12-3/TRBV12-4|TRBD2|TRBJ2-5
TGTGCCAGCAGGAGCGGGATCATCCAAGAGACCCAGTACTTC
CASRSGIIQETQYF
>NA|TRBV14|NA|TRBJ1-2
TGTGCCAGCAGCCAGGCGGGGGCCGAGAATGGCTACACCTTC
CASSQAGAENGYTF
>NA|TRBV7-8|NA|TRBJ2-7
TGTGCCAGCAGCTCCGACAGGTCCATGAGCGGGCAGTACTTC
CASSSDRSMSGQYF
>few|TRBV7-9|TRBD1|TRBJ2-7
TGTGCCAGCAGCCCGATGGGACAGCTCTCCTACGAGCAGTACTTC
CASSPMGQLSYEQYF
>few|TRBV12-3/TRBV12-4|NA|TRBJ2-5
TGTGCCAGCCGTTTGGGGCTGGAGACCCAGTACTTC
CASRLGLETQYF
>NA|TRBV12-3/TRBV12-4|NA|TRBJ2-3
TGTGCCAGCAGTAAATCAGGGGAGACTAGCACAGATGCGCAGTATTTT
CASSKSGETSTDAQYF
>many|TRBV5-1|NA|TRBJ1-1
TGCGCCAGCAGCGGGGGGGTCTCCAACACTGAAGCTTTCTTT
CASSGGVSNTEAFF
>NA|TRBV5-1|NA|TRBJ2-3
TGCGCCAGCAGCTCGACAGGACTTGATACGCAGTATTTT
CASSSTGLDTQYF
>many|TRBV7-2|NA|TRBJ1-1
TGTGCCAGCAGCTTCTTCGGCACTGAAGCTTTCTTT
CASSFFGTEAFF
>few|TRBV19|NA|TRBJ1-2
TGTGCCAGTTCAAGTCCCTCCCCTAGGGGCCATGGCTACACCTTC
CASSSPSPRGHGYTF
>many|TRBV6-2/TRBV6-3|TRBD2|TRBJ2-2
TGTGCCAGCAGTTTTGCGGGGGACACCGGGGAGCTGTTTTTT
CASSFAGDTGELFF
>few|TRBV12-3/TRBV12-4|TRBD2|TRBJ2-1
TGTGCCAGCAGTCGACTAGCGTTGAGCTCCTACAATGAGCAGTTCTTC
CASSRLALSSYNEQFF
>few|TRBV20-1|TRBD2|TRBJ2-5
TGCAGTGCTAGCGTATGGCTAGCGGCCCAAGAGACCCAGTACTTC
CSASVWLAAQETQYF
>NA|TRBV28|TRBD1|TRBJ2-7
TGTGCCAGCAGTGGACAGGGGGCCGGTTACGAGCAGTACTTC
CASSGQGAGYEQYF
>NA|TRBV20-1|TRBD2|TRBJ2-5
TGCAGTGCTAGAGATTTGCGGGAGGGAGAGACCCAGTACTTC
CSARDLREGETQYF
>few|TRBV6-1|NA|TRBJ1-5
TGTGCCAGCAGCCGCGTCAATAGCAATCAGCCCCAGCATTTT
CASSRVNSNQPQHF
>once|TRBV6-2/TRBV6-3|TRBD1|TRBJ1-5
TGTGCCAGCACCAGACAGGGAGGGTTGGCCCAGCATTTT
CASTRQGGLAQHF
>many|TRBV28|NA|TRBJ2-7
TGTGCCAGCAGTCCCCCGGCTCTCGAGCAGTACTTC
CASSPPALEQYF
>many|TRBV4-1|NA|TRBJ1-5
TGCGCCAGCAGCCAACTGGGACAACCGAGCAATCAGCCCCAGCATTTT
CASSQLGQPSNQPQHF